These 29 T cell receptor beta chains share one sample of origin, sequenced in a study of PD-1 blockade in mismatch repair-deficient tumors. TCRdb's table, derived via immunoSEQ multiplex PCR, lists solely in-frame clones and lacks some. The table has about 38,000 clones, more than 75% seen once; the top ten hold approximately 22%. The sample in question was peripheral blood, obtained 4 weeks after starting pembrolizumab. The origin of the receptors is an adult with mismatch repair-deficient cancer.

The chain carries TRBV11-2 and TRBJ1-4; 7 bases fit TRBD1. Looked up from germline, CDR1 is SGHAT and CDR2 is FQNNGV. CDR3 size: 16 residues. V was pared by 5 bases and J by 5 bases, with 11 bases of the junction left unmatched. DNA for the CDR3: TGTGCCAGCAGCACCCCCAGGGGGAGCAAAAATGAAAAACTGTTTTTT. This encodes CASSTPRGSKNEKLFF.

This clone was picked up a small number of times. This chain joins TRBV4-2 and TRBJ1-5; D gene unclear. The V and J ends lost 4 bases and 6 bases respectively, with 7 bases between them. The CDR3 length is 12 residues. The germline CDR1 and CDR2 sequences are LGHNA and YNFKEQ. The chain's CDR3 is CASSPPCQPQHF. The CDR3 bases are TGTGCCAGCAGCCCCCCTTGTCAGCCCCAGCATTTT.

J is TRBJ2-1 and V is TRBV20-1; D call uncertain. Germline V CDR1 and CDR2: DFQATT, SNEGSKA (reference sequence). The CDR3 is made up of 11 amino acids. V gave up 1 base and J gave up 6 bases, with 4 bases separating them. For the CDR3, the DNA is TGCAGTGCTAGAGCCATCAATGAGCAGTTCTTC. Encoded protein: CSARAINEQFF.

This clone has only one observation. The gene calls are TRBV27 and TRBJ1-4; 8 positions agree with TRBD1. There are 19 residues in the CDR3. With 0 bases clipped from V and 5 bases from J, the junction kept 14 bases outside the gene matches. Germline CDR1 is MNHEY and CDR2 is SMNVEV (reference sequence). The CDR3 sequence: CASSLSDRVHPDLNEKLFF. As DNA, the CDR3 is TGTGCCAGCAGTTTATCGGACAGGGTGCACCCAGACCTAAATGAAAAACTGTTTTTT.

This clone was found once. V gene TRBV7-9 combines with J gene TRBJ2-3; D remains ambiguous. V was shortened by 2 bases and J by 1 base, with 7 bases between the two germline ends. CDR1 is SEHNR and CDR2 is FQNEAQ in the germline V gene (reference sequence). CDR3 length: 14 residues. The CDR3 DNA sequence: TGTGCCAGCAGCTTACTCCGGGGCACAGATACGCAGTATTTT. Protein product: CASSLLRGTDTQYF.

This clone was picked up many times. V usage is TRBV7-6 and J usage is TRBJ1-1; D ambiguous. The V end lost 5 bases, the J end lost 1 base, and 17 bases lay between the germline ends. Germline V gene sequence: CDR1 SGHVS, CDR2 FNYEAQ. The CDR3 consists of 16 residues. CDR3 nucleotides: TGTGCCAGCAGCCGTACCGGGCGAATCACGAACACTGAAGCTTTCTTT. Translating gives CASSRTGRITNTEAFF. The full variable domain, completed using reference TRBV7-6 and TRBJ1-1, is GAGVSQSPRYKVTKRGQDVALRCDPISGHVSLYWYRQALGQGPEFLTYFNYEAQQDKSGLPNDRFSAERPEGSISTLTIQRTEQRDSAMYRCASSRTGRITNTEAFFGQGTRLTVV.

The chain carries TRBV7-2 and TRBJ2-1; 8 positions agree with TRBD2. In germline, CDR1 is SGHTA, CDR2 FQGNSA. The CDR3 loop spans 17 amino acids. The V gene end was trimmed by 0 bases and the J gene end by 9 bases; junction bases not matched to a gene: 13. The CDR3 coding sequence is TGTGCCAGCAGCTTAGCAGGGGGTTCGGGAGGGCTGAGTGAGCAGTTCTTC. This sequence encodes CASSLAGGSGGLSEQFF. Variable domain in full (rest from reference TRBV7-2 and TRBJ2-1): GAGVSQSPSNKVTEKGKDVELRCDPISGHTALYWYRQSLGQGLEFLIYFQGNSAPDKSGLPSDRFSAERTGGSVSTLTIQRTQQEDSAVYLCASSLAGGSGGLSEQFFGPGTRLTVL.

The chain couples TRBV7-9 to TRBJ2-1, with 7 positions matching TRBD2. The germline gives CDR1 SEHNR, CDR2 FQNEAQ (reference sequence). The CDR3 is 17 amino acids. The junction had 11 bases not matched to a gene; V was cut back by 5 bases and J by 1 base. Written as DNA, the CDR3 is TGTGCCAGCAGCCCTGGAGTTCTAGCGGTGTCCTACAATGAGCAGTTCTTC. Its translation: CASSPGVLAVSYNEQFF.

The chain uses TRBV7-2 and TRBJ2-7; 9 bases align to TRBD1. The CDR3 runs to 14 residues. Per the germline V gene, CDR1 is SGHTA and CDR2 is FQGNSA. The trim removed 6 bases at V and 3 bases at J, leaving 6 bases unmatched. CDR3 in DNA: TGTGCCAGCAGTGTACAGGGGGCGCACTACGAGCAGTACTTC. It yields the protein CASSVQGAHYEQYF.

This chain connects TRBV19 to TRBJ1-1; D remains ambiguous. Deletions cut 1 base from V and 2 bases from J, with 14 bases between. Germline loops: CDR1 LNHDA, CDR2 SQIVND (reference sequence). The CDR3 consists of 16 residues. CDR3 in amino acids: CASSIGVGFPNTEAFF. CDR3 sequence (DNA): TGTGCCAGTAGTATAGGTGTGGGGTTCCCTAACACTGAAGCTTTCTTT.

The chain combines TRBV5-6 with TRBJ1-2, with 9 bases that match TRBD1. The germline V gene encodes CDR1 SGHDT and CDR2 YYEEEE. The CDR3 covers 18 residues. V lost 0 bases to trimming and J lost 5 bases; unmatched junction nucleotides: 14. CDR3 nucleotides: TGTGCCAGCAGCTTGGTAGGGGGACAGGGAATTGAACTATATGGCTACACCTTC. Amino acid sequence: CASSLVGGQGIELYGYTF. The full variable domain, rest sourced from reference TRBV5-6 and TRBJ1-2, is DAGVTQSPTHLIKTRGQQVTLRCSPKSGHDTVSWYQQALGQGPQFIFQYYEEEERQRGNFPDRFSGHQFPNYSSELNVNALLLGDSALYLCASSLVGGQGIELYGYTFGSGTRLTVV.

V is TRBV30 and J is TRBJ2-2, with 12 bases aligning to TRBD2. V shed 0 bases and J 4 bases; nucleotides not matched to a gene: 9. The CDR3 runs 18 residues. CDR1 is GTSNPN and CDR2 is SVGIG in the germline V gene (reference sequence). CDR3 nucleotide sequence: TGTGCCTGGAGTGTAGGGCTAGCGGGAGGGCGCGTCACCGGGGAGCTGTTTTTT. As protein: CAWSVGLAGGRVTGELFF.

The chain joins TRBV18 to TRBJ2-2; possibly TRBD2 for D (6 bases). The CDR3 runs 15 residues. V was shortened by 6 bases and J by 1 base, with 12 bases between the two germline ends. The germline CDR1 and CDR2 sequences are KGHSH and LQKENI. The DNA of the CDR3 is TGTGCCAGCTCTCGTGGGACTGTGAACACCGGGGAGCTGTTTTTT. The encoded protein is CASSRGTVNTGELFF.

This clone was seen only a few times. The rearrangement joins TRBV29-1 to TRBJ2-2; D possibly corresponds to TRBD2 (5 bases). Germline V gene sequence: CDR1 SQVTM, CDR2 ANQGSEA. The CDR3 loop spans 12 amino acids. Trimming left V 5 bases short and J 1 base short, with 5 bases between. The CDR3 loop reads CSVRENTGELFF. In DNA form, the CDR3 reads TGCAGCGTTCGGGAGAACACCGGGGAGCTGTTTTTT.

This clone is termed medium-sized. DNA of the CDR3: TGTGCCAGCAGTGAATCGAGGTCCTACGAGCAGTACTTC. Encoded protein: CASSESRSYEQYF. This chain uses TRBV6-1 with TRBJ2-7; D unclear. The CDR3 is 13 residues long. Per the germline V gene, CDR1 is MNHNS and CDR2 is SASEGT. Trimming removed 2 bases at V and 1 base at J, with 6 bases between.

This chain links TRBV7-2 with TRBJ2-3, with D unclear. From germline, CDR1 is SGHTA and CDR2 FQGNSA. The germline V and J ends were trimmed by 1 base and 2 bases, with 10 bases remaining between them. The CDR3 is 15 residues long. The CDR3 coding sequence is TGTGCCAGCAGCTTAGTCGGCGGAACCACAGATACGCAGTATTTT. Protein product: CASSLVGGTTDTQYF.

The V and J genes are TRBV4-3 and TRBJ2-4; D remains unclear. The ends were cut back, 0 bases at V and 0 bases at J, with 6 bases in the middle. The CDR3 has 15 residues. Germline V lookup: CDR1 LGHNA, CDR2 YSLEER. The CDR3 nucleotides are TGCGCCAGCAGCCAAGATTGGCTAGCCAAAAACATTCAGTACTTC. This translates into CASSQDWLAKNIQYF.

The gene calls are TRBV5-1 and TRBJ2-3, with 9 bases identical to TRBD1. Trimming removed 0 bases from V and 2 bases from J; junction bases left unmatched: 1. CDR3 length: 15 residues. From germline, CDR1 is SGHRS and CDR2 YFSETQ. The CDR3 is CASSLGDRDTDTQYF. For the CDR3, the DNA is TGCGCCAGCAGCTTGGGGGACAGGGACACAGATACGCAGTATTTT.

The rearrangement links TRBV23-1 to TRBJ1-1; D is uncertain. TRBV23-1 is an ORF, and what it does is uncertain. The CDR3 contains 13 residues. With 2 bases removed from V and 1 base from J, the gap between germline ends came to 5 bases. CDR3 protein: CASSQNGNTEAFF. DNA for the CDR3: TGCGCCAGCAGTCAAAATGGGAACACTGAAGCTTTCTTT.

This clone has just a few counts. CDR3 protein: CASSPGLAGAHYNEQFF. CDR3 DNA sequence: TGCGCCAGCAGCCCGGGACTAGCGGGAGCCCATTACAATGAGCAGTTCTTC. The chain combines TRBV5-1 with TRBJ2-1; 14 nucleotides agree with TRBD2. Germline trimming cut 4 bases from V and 4 bases from J; bases unmatched to any gene: 7. There are 17 residues in the CDR3. Germline V CDR1 and CDR2: SGHRS, YFSETQ.

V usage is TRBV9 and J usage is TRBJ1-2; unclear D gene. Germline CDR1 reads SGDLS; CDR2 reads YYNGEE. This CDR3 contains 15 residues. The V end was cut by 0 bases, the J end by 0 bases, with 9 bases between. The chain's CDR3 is CASSVDPTPNYGYTF. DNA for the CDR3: TGTGCCAGCAGCGTAGACCCCACCCCTAACTATGGCTACACCTTC. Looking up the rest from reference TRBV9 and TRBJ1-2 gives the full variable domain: DSGVTQTPKHLITATGQRVTLRCSPRSGDLSVYWYQQSLDQGLQFLIQYYNGEERAKGNILERFSAQQFPDLHSELNLSSLELGDSALYFCASSVDPTPNYGYTFGSGTRLTVV.

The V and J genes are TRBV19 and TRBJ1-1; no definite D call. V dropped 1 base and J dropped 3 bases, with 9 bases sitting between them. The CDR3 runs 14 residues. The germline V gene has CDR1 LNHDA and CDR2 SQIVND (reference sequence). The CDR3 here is CASSIGRIDTEAFF. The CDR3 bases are TGTGCCAGTAGTATAGGCCGGATTGACACTGAAGCTTTCTTT.

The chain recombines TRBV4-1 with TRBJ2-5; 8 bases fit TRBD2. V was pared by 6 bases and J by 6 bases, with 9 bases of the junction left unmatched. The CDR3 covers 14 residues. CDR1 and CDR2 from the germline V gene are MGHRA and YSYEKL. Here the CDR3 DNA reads TGCGCCAGCAGGCCATTAATAGCGGGAAAGACCCAGTACTTC. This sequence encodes CASRPLIAGKTQYF.

In nucleotides, the CDR3 is TGCGCCAGCAGCCCGAACAGTCGCGAGCAGTACTTC. It encodes CASSPNSREQYF. The J gene is TRBJ2-7, the V gene TRBV5-1; the D is unclear. CDR1 is SGHRS and CDR2 is YFSETQ in the germline V gene. V shed 4 bases and J shed 6 bases, with 11 bases lying between them. This CDR3 region has 12 residues.

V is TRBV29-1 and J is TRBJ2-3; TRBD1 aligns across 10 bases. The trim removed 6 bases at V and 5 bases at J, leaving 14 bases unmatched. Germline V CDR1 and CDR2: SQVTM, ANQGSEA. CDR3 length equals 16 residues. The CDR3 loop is CSVGGFPGQGIDTQYF. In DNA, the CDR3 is TGCAGCGTGGGGGGGTTTCCGGGACAGGGGATAGATACGCAGTATTTT.

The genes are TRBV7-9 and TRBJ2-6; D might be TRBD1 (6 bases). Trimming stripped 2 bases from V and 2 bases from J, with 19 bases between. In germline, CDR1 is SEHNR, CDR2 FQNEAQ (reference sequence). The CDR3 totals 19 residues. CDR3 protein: CASSLMWGRGSPGANVLTF. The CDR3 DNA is TGTGCCAGCAGCTTAATGTGGGGCAGGGGTAGCCCTGGGGCCAACGTCCTGACTTTC.

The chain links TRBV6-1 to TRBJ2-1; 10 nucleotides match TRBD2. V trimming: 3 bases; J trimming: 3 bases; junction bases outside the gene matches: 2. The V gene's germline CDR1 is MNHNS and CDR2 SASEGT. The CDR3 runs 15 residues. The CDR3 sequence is CASSESSGSYNEQFF. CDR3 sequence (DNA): TGTGCCAGCAGTGAGTCTAGCGGGAGCTACAATGAGCAGTTCTTC.

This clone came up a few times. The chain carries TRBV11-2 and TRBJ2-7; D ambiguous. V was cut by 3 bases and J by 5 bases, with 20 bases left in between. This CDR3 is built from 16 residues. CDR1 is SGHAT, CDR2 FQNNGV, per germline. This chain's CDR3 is CASSFGSGSPLDEQYF. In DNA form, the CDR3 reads TGTGCCAGCAGCTTCGGGTCTGGGTCACCCTTGGACGAGCAGTACTTC.

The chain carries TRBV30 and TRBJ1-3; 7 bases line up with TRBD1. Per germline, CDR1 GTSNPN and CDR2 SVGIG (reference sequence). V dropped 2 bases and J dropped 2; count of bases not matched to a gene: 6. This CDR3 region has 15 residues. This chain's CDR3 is CAWSSRTGPGNTIYF. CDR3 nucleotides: TGTGCCTGGAGTTCACGGACAGGACCTGGAAACACCATATATTTT.